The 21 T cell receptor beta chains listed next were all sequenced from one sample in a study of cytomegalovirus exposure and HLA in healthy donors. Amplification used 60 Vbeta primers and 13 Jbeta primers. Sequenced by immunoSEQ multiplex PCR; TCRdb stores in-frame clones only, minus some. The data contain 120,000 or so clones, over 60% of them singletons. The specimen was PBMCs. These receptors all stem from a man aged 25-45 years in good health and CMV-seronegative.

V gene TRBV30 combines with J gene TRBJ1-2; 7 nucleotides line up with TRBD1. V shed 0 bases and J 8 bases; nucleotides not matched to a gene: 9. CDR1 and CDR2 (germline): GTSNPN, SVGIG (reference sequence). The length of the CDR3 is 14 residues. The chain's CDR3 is CAWSVLEGAGGYTF. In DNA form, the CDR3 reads TGTGCCTGGAGTGTACTTGAGGGGGCTGGAGGCTACACCTTC.

CDR3 nucleotide sequence: TGTGCCAGTACCATGGGCCTCTCAAATTCACCCCTCCACTTT. Translating gives CASTMGLSNSPLHF. The chain combines TRBV19 with TRBJ1-6; no clear D. The CDR3 loop spans 14 amino acids. Germline CDR1 and CDR2: LNHDA and SQIVND (reference sequence). The V gene lost 7 bases and the J gene lost 7 bases, with 14 bases spanning the gap.

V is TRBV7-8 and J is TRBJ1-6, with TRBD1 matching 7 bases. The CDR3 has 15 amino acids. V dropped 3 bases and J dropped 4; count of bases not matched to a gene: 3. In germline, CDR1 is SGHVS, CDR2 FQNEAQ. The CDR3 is CASSLLGQYNSPLHF. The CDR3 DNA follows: TGTGCCAGCAGCTTGCTGGGACAGTATAATTCACCCCTCCACTTT.

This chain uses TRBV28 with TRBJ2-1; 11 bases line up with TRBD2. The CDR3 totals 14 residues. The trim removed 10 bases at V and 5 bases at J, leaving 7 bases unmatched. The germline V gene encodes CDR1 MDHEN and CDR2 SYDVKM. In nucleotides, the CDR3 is TGTGCCACTCGAGGGACTAGCGGTAACAATGAGCAGTTCTTC. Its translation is CATRGTSGNNEQFF.

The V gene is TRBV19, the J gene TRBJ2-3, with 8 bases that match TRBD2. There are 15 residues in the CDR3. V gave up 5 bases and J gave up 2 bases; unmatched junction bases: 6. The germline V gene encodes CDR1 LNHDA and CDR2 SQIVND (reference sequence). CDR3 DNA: TGTGCCAGTAGTTCCCGCGGGGGGCCCACAGATACGCAGTATTTT. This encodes CASSSRGGPTDTQYF.

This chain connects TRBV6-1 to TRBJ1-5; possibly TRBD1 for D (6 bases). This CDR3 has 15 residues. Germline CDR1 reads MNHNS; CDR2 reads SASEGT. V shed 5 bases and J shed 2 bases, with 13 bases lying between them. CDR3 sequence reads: CASSTQGSGNQPQHF. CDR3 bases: TGTGCCAGCAGTACCCAGGGGTCCGGCAATCAGCCCCAGCATTTT.

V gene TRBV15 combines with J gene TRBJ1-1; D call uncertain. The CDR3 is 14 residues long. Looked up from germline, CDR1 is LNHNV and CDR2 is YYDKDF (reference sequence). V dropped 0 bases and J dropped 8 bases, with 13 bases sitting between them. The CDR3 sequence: CATSREDGGSEAFF. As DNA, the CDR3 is TGTGCCACCAGCAGAGAAGATGGAGGTTCGGAAGCTTTCTTT.

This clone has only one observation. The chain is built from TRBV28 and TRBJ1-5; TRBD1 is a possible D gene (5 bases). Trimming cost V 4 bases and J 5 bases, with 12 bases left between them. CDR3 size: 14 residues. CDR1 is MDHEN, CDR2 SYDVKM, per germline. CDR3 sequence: CASSSHRIDQPQHF. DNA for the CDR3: TGTGCCAGCAGTTCCCACAGGATTGATCAGCCCCAGCATTTT.

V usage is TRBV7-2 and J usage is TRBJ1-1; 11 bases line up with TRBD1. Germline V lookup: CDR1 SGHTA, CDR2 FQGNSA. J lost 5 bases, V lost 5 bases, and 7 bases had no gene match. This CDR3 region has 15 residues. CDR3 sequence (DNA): TGTGCCAGCAGCCAGCCCCGGGACAGGGGGACTGAAGCTTTCTTT. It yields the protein CASSQPRDRGTEAFF.

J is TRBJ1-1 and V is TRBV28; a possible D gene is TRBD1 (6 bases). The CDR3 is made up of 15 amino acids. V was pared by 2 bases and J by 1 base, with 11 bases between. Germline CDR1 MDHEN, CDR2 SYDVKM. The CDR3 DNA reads TGTGCCAGCAGTTTAATGGGGGCAGGGAACACTGAAGCTTTCTTT. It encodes CASSLMGAGNTEAFF.

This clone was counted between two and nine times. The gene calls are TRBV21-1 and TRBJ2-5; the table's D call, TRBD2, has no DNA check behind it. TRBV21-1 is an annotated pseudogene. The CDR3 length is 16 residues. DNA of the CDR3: TGTGCCAGCAGCAAATTCCTAGCGGGGGAAGGAGAGACCCAGTACTTC. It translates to CASSKFLAGEGETQYF.

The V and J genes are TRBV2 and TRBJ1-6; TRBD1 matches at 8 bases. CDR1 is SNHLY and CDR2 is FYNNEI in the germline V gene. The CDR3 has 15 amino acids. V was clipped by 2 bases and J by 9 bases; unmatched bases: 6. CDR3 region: CASSERTGNRSPLHF. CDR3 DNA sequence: TGTGCCAGCAGTGAACGGACAGGGAATCGTTCACCCCTCCACTTT. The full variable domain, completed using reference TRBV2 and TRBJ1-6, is EPEVTQTPSHQVTQMGQEVILRCVPISNHLYFYWYRQILGQKVEFLVSFYNNEISEKSEIFDDQFSVERPDGSNFTLKIRSTKLEDSAMYFCASSERTGNRSPLHFGNGTRLTVT.

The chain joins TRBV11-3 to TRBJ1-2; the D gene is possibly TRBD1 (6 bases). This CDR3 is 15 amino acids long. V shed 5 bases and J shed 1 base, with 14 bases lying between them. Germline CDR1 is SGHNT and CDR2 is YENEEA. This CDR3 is CASSTRTVSNYGYTF. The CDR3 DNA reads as TGTGCCAGCAGCACCCGGACAGTCAGTAACTATGGCTACACCTTC.

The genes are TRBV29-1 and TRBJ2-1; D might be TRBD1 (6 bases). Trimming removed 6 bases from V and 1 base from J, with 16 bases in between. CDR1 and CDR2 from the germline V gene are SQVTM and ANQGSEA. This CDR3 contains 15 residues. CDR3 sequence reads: CSVSRGGSSYNEQFF. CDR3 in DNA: TGCAGCGTAAGCAGGGGCGGATCTTCCTACAATGAGCAGTTCTTC.

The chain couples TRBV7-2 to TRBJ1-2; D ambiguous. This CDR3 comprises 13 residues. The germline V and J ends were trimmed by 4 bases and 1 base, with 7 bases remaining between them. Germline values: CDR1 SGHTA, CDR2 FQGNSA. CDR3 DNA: TGTGCCAGCAGCTCCCCGGTTAACTATGGCTACACCTTC. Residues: CASSSPVNYGYTF.

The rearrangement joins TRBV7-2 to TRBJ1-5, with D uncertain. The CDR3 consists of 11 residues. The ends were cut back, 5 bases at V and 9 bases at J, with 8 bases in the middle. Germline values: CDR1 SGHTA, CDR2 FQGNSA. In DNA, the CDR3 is TGTGCCAGCAGCGCCCGCGGGCCCCAGCATTTT. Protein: CASSARGPQHF.

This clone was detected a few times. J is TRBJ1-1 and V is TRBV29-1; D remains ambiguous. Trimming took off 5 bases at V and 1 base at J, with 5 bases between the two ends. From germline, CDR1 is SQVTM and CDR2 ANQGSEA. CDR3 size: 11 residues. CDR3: CSVRENTEAFF. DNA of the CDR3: TGCAGCGTTCGCGAGAACACTGAAGCTTTCTTT. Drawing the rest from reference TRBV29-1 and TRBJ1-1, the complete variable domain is SAVISQKPSRDICQRGTSLTIQCQVDSQVTMMFWYRQQPGQSLTLIATANQGSEATYESGFVIDKFPISRPNLTFSTLTVSNMSPEDSSIYLCSVRENTEAFFGQGTRLTVV.

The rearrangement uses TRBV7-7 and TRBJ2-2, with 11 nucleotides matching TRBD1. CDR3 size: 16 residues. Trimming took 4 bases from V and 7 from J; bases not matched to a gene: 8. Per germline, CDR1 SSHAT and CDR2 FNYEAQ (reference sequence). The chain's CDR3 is CASSYNPGTGGGELFF. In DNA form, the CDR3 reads TGTGCCAGCAGCTACAACCCCGGGACAGGGGGCGGGGAGCTGTTTTTT.

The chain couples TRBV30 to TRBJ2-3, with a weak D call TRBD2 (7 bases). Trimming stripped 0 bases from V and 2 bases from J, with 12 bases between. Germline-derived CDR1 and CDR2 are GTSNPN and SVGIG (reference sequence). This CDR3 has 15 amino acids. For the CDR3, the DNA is TGTGCCTGGAGTGTACGGGCGGGGGCCACAGATACGCAGTATTTT. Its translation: CAWSVRAGATDTQYF.

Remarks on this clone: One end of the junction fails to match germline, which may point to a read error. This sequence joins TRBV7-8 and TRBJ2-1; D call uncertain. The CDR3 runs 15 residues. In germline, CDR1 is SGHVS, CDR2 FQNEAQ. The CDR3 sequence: CASSSYGSSYNEQLF. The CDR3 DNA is TGTGCCAGCAGCTCCTACGGGTCCTCCTACAATGAGCAGCTCTTC.

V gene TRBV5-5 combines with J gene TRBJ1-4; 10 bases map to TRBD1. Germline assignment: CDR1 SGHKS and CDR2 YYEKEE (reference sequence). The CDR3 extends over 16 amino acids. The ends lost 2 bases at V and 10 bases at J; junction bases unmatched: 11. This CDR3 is CASSFDRDRGQRKLFF. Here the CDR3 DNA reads TGTGCCAGCAGCTTTGATCGGGACAGGGGACAGCGAAAACTGTTTTTT.